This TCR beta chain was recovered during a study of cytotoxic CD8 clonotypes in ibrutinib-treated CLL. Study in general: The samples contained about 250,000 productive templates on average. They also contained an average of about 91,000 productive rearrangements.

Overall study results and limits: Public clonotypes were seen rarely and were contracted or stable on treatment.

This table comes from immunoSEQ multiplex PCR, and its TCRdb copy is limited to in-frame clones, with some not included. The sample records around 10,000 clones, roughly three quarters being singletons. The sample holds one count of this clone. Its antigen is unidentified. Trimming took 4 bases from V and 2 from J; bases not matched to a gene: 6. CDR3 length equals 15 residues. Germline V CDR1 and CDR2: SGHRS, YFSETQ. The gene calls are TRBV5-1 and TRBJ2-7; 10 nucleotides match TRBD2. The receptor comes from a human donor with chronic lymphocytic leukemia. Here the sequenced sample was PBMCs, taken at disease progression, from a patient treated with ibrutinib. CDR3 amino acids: CASSPLAGDAYEQYF. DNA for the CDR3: TGCGCCAGCAGCCCCCTAGCGGGAGATGCCTACGAGCAGTACTTC.